Below, 7 T cell receptor beta chains from the same sample are listed, as sequenced in a study of shared clonotypes between healthy human individuals. Naive CD8 cells were CD45RO-negative, positively selected for CCR7, excluding terminally differentiated effector memory CD45RA+ cells. Sequenced by immunoSEQ multiplex PCR; TCRdb stores in-frame clones only, minus some. The table has under 1 million clones, 80% to 95% seen once; the top ten hold nearly 25%. The sample taken for sequencing was naive CD8+ T cells sorted from blood. Every receptor here comes from a man aged 25 to 45 in good health.

The chain joins TRBV5-5 to TRBJ2-7, with 12 bases that match TRBD2. Trimming removed 0 bases from V and 5 bases from J; junction bases left unmatched: 3. The CDR3 contains 15 residues. Germline V gene lookup returns CDR1 SGHKS and CDR2 YYEKEE (reference sequence). The CDR3 loop is CASSLGLAGEDEQYF. DNA for the CDR3: TGTGCCAGCAGCTTGGGACTAGCGGGAGAAGACGAGCAGTACTTC.

The chain links TRBV27 to TRBJ2-1; D perhaps matches TRBD2 (5 bases). The CDR3 length is 17 residues. With 5 bases removed from V and 4 bases from J, the gap between germline ends came to 21 bases. CDR1 MNHEY and CDR2 SMNVEV come from the germline V gene (reference sequence). Here the CDR3 reads CASSAHPSSGLYNEQFF. Written as DNA, the CDR3 is TGTGCCAGCAGTGCCCATCCTAGCTCGGGTTTGTACAATGAGCAGTTCTTC.

The V gene is TRBV27, the J gene TRBJ2-7; weak D call: TRBD1 (6 bases). Germline CDR1 and CDR2: MNHEY and SMNVEV (reference sequence). The CDR3 runs to 15 residues. With 4 bases removed from V and 2 bases from J, the gap between germline ends came to 15 bases. The CDR3 protein is CASSSTGPLAYEQYF. In nucleotides, the CDR3 is TGTGCCAGCAGTTCAACAGGGCCCCTTGCCTACGAGCAGTACTTC.

A remark on this clone: The same CDR3 can be traced to other DNA sequences in this sample. This chain links TRBV5-1 with TRBJ2-7; the match to TRBD1 covers 8 bases. Trimming at V came to 6 bases and at J to 5 bases, leaving 4 bases not matched to a gene. Germline V gene sequence: CDR1 SGHRS, CDR2 YFSETQ. CDR3 length: 12 residues. DNA for the CDR3: TGCGCCAGCACTGGACAGGGCGACGAGCAGTACTTC. It translates to CASTGQGDEQYF.

The V gene is TRBV9, the J gene TRBJ2-3; tentatively, D is TRBD2 (5 bases). The germline CDR1 and CDR2 sequences are SGDLS and YYNGEE. Trimming took 5 bases from V and 4 from J, leaving 14 bases between them. The CDR3 is 14 amino acids. The CDR3 region has the DNA TGTGCCAGCAGTGGTAGCGACGTAGCAGATACGCAGTATTTT. This codes for CASSGSDVADTQYF.

The chain combines TRBV30 with TRBJ2-7; TRBD1 or TRBD2 may be the D gene (5 bases each). V was clipped by 0 bases and J by 2 bases, with 8 bases between them. The germline V gene has CDR1 GTSNPN and CDR2 SVGIG (reference sequence). There are 13 residues in the CDR3. The CDR3 nucleotides read TGTGCCTGGAGTGTTTTGGGGGCCTACGAGCAGTACTTC. Encoded protein: CAWSVLGAYEQYF.

The sample holds a few counts of this clone. The chain has TRBV27 and TRBJ2-7; TRBD1 matches at 7 bases. In germline, CDR1 is MNHEY, CDR2 SMNVEV (reference sequence). After removal of 10 bases from V and 3 bases from J, the junction contained 6 bases not matched to a gene. The CDR3 runs to 12 residues. CDR3 DNA sequence: TGTGCCACCGGAAGACAGGGCTACGAGCAGTACTTC. Translating it yields CATGRQGYEQYF.